A selection of T cell receptor beta chains follows, all from one sample in a study of shared clonotypes between healthy human individuals. Libraries were prepared by immunoSEQ multiplex PCR; TCRdb keeps only in-frame clonotypes and omits some of them. The sample lists 1,500,000 or so clones, 97% to 99% occurring once. Sequenced material: naive CD4+ T cells sorted from blood. The receptor source for this set is a man aged 25-45 years in good health. The CDR3 runs from the conserved cysteine through the conserved F or W. The order of the fields is clone size, J gene, D gene, V gene, CDR3 protein, CDR3 DNA. A D gene is named only where the DNA matches it firmly. For some rows the clone size is stated as once, few or many, or as a class when expanded; others skip it.

clone_size: .; j_call: TRBJ1-5; d_call: .; v_call: TRBV27; cdr3_aa: CASGLDLDNQPQHF; cdr3_nt: TGTGCCAGCGGGCTCGACCTGGACAATCAGCCCCAGCATTTT
clone_size: .; j_call: TRBJ2-5; d_call: .; v_call: TRBV5-4; cdr3_aa: CASSSWRAETQYF; cdr3_nt: TGTGCCAGCAGCTCCTGGCGGGCGGAGACCCAGTACTTC
clone_size: .; j_call: TRBJ1-4; d_call: .; v_call: TRBV18; cdr3_aa: CASSHGQTPEKLFF; cdr3_nt: TGTGCCAGCTCACACGGACAAACTCCCGAAAAACTGTTTTTT
clone_size: .; j_call: TRBJ1-1; d_call: .; v_call: TRBV27; cdr3_aa: CASSLQGNTEAFF; cdr3_nt: TGTGCCAGCAGCCTACAGGGGAACACTGAAGCTTTCTTT
clone_size: .; j_call: TRBJ2-4; d_call: .; v_call: TRBV28; cdr3_aa: CASSFLRGLAKNIQYF; cdr3_nt: TGTGCCAGCAGTTTCCTCCGGGGACTAGCCAAAAACATTCAGTACTTC
clone_size: .; j_call: TRBJ1-2; d_call: .; v_call: TRBV9; cdr3_aa: CASSPIGANYGYTF; cdr3_nt: TGTGCCAGCAGCCCCATCGGGGCTAACTATGGCTACACCTTC
clone_size: .; j_call: TRBJ2-7; d_call: .; v_call: TRBV5-1; cdr3_aa: CASSLFQGPYEQYF; cdr3_nt: TGCGCCAGCAGCTTATTCCAGGGGCCCTACGAGCAGTACTTC
clone_size: .; j_call: TRBJ1-2; d_call: .; v_call: TRBV25-1; cdr3_aa: CASSDRGSGYTF; cdr3_nt: TGTGCCAGCAGTGACAGGGGCTCTGGCTACACCTTC
clone_size: .; j_call: TRBJ2-2; d_call: .; v_call: TRBV9; cdr3_aa: CASSGGTPANTGELFF; cdr3_nt: TGTGCCAGCAGCGGCGGGACCCCCGCGAACACCGGGGAGCTGTTTTTT
clone_size: .; j_call: TRBJ2-3; d_call: TRBD2; v_call: TRBV5-4; cdr3_aa: CASSLAGTSTDTQYF; cdr3_nt: TGTGCCAGCAGCTTAGCGGGAACTTCCACAGATACGCAGTATTTT
clone_size: .; j_call: TRBJ2-1; d_call: TRBD1; v_call: TRBV9; cdr3_aa: CASSEHTGETGYFNEQFF; cdr3_nt: TGTGCCAGCAGCGAACATACCGGTGAGACAGGGTATTTCAATGAGCAGTTCTTC
clone_size: .; j_call: TRBJ2-5; d_call: .; v_call: TRBV27; cdr3_aa: CASSFRGETQYF; cdr3_nt: TGTGCCAGCAGTTTCCGCGGAGAGACCCAGTACTTC
clone_size: .; j_call: TRBJ2-1; d_call: TRBD2; v_call: TRBV11-2; cdr3_aa: CASSLVGERLAGSQSEQFF; cdr3_nt: TGTGCCAGCAGCTTAGTGGGCGAACGACTAGCCGGGAGTCAAAGTGAGCAGTTCTTC
clone_size: .; j_call: TRBJ2-2; d_call: .; v_call: TRBV7-2; cdr3_aa: CASSLVVGELFF; cdr3_nt: TGTGCCAGCAGCTTAGTCGTCGGGGAGCTGTTTTTT
clone_size: .; j_call: TRBJ1-1; d_call: .; v_call: TRBV11-3; cdr3_aa: CASSLGSRMNTEAFF; cdr3_nt: TGTGCCAGCAGCTTAGGTTCCAGGATGAACACTGAAGCTTTCTTT
clone_size: .; j_call: TRBJ2-5; d_call: .; v_call: TRBV12-5; cdr3_aa: CASGLVSQGGTQYF; cdr3_nt: TGTGCTAGTGGTTTGGTGTCCCAGGGGGGGACCCAGTACTTC
clone_size: .; j_call: TRBJ2-7; d_call: .; v_call: TRBV9; cdr3_aa: CASSVGDPSSYEQYF; cdr3_nt: TGTGCCAGCAGCGTCGGGGATCCAAGCTCCTACGAGCAGTACTTC
clone_size: .; j_call: TRBJ2-1; d_call: .; v_call: TRBV29-1; cdr3_aa: CSVVRAFSYNEQFF; cdr3_nt: TGCAGCGTAGTCAGGGCGTTCTCCTACAATGAGCAGTTCTTC
clone_size: .; j_call: TRBJ1-2; d_call: .; v_call: TRBV10-3; cdr3_aa: CAIPSGRGLNYGYTF; cdr3_nt: TGTGCCATCCCTTCTGGCAGGGGACTTAACTATGGCTACACCTTC
clone_size: once; j_call: TRBJ2-2; d_call: .; v_call: TRBV14; cdr3_aa: CASSQDLWRLFF; cdr3_nt: TGTGCCAGCAGCCAAGATCTATGGCGGCTGTTTTTT
clone_size: .; j_call: TRBJ2-7; d_call: TRBD1; v_call: TRBV5-1; cdr3_aa: CASSVWTGGDEQYF; cdr3_nt: TGCGCCAGCAGCGTCTGGACAGGGGGCGACGAGCAGTACTTC